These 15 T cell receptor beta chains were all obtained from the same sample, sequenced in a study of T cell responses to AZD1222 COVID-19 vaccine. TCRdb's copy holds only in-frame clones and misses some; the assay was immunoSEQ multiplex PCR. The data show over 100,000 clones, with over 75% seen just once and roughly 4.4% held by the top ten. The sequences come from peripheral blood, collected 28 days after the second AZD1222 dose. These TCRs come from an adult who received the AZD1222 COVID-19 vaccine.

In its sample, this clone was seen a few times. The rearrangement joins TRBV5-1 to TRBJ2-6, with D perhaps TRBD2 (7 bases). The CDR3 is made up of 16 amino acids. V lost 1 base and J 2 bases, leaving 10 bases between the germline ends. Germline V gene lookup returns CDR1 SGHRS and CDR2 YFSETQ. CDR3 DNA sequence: TGCGCCAGCAGCTTGCAGGGGACTACTGGGGCCAACGTCCTGACTTTC. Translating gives CASSLQGTTGANVLTF.

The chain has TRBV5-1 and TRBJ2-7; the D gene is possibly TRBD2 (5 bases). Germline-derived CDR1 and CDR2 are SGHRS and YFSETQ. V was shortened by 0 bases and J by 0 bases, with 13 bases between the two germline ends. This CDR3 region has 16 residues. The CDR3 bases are TGCGCCAGCAGCTTGGGCTTGAGCGGAGACTCCTACGAGCAGTACTTC. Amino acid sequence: CASSLGLSGDSYEQYF.

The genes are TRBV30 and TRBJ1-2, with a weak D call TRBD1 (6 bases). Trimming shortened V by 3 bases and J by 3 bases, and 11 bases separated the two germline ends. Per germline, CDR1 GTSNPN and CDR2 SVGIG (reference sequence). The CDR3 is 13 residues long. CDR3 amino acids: CAWRQGIDYGYTF. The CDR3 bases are TGTGCCTGGAGGCAGGGGATTGACTATGGCTACACCTTC. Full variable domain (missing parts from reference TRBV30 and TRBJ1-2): SQTIHQWPATLVQPVGSPLSLECTVEGTSNPNLYWYRQAAGRGLQLLFYSVGIGQISSEVPQNLSASRPQDRQFILSSKKLLLSDSGFYLCAWRQGIDYGYTFGSGTRLTVV.

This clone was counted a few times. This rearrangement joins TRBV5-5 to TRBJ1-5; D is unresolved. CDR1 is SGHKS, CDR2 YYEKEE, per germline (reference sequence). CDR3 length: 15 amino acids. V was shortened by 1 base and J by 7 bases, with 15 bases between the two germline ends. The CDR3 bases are TGTGCCAGCAGCTTGTTGGCGGGTTTGAGGCAGCCCCAGCATTTT. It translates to CASSLLAGLRQPQHF.

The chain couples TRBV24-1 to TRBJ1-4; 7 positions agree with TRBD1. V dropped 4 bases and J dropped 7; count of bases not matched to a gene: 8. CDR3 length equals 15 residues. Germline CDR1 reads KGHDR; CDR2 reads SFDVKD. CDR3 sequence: CATSEGTARSEKLFF. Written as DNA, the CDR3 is TGTGCCACCAGTGAGGGGACAGCTCGAAGTGAAAAACTGTTTTTT.

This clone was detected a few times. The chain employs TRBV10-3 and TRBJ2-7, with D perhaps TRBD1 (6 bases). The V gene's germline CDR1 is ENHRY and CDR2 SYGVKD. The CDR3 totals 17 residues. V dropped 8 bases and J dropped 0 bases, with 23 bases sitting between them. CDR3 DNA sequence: TGTGCCATCGCCTCGGACAGTTGTCAGGGGCTCTCCTACGAGCAGTACTTC. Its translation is CAIASDSCQGLSYEQYF.

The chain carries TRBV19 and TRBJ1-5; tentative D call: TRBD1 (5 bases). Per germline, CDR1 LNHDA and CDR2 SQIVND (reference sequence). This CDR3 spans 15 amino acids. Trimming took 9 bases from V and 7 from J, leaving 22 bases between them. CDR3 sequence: CASDSHYSRVQPQHF. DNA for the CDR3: TGTGCCAGCGATTCTCATTACTCCAGGGTCCAGCCCCAGCATTTT.

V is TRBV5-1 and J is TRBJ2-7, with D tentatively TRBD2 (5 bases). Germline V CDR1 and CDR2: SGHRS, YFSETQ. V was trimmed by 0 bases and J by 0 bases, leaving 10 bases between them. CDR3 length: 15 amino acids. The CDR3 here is CASSLERVSSYEQYF. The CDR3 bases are TGCGCCAGCAGCTTGGAGAGGGTCAGCTCCTACGAGCAGTACTTC.

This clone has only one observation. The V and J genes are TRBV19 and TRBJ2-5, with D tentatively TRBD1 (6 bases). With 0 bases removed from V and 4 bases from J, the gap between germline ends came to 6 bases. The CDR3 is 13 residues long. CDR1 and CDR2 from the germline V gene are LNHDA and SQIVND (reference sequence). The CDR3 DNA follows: TGTGCCAGTAGTATAGAAGGGGGAGAGACCCAGTACTTC. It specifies CASSIEGGETQYF.

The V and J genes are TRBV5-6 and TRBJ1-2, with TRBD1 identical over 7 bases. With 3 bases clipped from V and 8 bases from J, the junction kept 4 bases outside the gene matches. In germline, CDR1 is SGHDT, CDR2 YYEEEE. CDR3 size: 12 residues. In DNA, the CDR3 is TGTGCCAGCAGCTCTTACAGGGGAGGCTACACCTTC. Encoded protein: CASSSYRGGYTF.

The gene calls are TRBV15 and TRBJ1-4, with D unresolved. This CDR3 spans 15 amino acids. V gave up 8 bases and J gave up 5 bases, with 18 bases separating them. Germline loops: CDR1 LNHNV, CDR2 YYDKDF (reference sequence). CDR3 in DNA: TGTGCCACCGGGTGGGTGACGGCGGGGAATGAAAAACTGTTTTTT. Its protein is CATGWVTAGNEKLFF.

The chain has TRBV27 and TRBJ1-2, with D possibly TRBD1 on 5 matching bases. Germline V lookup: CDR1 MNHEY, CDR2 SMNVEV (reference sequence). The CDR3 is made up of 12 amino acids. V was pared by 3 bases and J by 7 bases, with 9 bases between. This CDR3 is CASSLPGSGYTF. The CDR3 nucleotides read TGTGCCAGCAGTTTGCCAGGGAGTGGCTACACCTTC.

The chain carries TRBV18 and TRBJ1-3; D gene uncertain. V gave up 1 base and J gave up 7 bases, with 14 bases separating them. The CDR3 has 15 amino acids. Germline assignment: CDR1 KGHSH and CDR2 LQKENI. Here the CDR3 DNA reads TGTGCCAGCTCACCACTTGCCGGGCTTTGGAACACCATATATTTT. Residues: CASSPLAGLWNTIYF.

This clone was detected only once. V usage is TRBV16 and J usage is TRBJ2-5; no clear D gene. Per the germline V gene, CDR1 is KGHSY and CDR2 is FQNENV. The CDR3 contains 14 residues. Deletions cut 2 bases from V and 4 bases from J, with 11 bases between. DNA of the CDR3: TGTGCCAGCAGCCAAGCAGTTATGACAGAGACCCAGTACTTC. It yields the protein CASSQAVMTETQYF.

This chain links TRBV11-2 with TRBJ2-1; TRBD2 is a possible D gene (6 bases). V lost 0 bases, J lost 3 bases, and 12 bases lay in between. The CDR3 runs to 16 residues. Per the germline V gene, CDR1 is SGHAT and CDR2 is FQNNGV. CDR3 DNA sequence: TGTGCCAGCAGCTTAGATACTAGCCTTTTCTACAATGAGCAGTTCTTC. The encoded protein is CASSLDTSLFYNEQFF.